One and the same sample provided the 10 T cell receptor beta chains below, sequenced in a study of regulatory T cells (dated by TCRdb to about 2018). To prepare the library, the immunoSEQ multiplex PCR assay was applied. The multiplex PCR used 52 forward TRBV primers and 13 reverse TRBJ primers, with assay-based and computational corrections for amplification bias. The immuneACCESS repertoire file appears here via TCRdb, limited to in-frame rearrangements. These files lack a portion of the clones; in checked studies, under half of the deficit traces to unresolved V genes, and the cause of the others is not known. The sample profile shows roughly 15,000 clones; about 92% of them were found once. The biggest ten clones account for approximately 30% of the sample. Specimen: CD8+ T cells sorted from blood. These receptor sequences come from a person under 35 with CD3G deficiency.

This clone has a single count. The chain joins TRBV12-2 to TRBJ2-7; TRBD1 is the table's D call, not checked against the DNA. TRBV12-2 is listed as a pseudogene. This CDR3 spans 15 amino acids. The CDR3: CASRLRGQGVHEQYF. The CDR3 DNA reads TGTGCAAGTCGCTTAAGGGGACAGGGAGTCCACGAGCAGTACTTC.

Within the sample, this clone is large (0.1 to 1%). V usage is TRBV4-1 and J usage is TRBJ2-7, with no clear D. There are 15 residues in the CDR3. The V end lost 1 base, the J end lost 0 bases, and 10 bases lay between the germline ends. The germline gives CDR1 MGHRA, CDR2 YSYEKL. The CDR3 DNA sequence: TGCGCCAGCAGCCAAGCGGCAGAAAGCTCCTACGAGCAGTACTTC. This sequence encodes CASSQAAESSYEQYF.

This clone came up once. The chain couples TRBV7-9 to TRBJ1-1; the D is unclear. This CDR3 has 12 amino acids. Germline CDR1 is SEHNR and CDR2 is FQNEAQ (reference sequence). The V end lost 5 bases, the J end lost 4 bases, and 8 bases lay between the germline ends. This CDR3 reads CASSPAGTEAFF. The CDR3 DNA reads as TGTGCCAGCAGCCCCGCTGGCACTGAAGCTTTCTTT.

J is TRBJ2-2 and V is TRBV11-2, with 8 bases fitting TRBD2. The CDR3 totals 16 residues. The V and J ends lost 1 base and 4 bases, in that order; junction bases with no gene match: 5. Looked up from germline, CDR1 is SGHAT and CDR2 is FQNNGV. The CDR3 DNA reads TGTGCCAGCAGCTTAGCCAGCGGGAGCGGCACCGGGGAGCTGTTTTTT. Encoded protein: CASSLASGSGTGELFF.

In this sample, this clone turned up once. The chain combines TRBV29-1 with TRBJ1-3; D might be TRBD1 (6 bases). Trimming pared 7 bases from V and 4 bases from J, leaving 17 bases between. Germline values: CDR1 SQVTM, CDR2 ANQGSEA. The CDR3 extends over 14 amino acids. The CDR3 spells CSACQGFGGNTIYF. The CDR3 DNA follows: TGCAGCGCCTGCCAGGGGTTTGGAGGAAACACCATATATTTT.

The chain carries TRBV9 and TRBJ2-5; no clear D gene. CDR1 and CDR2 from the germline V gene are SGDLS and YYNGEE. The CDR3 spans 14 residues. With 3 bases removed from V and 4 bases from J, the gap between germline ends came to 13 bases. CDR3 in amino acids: CASSGGWTGETQYF. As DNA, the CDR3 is TGTGCCAGCAGCGGCGGCTGGACCGGAGAGACCCAGTACTTC.

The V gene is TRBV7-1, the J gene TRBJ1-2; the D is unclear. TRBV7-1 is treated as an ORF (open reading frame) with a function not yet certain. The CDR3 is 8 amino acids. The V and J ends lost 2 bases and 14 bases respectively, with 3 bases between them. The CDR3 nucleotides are TGTGCCAGCAGCTCAACAACCTTC. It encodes CASSSTTF.

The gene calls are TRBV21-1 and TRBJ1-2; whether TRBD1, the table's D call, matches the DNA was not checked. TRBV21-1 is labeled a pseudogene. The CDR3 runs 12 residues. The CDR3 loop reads CASSIQGYGYTF. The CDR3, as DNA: TGTGCCAGCAGCATACAGGGCTATGGCTACACCTTC.

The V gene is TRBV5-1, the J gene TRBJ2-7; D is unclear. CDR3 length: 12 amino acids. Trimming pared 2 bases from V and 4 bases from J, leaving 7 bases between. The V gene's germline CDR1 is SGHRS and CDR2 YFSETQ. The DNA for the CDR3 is TGCGCCAGCAGCTTAGTAGGGTACGAGCAGTACTTC. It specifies CASSLVGYEQYF.

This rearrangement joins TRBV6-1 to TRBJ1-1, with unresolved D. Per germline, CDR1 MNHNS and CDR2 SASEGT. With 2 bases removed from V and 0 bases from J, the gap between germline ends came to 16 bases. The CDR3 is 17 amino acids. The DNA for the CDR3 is TGTGCCAGCAGTGAACCTTATGCTCAGGCCATGAACACTGAAGCTTTCTTT. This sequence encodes CASSEPYAQAMNTEAFF.